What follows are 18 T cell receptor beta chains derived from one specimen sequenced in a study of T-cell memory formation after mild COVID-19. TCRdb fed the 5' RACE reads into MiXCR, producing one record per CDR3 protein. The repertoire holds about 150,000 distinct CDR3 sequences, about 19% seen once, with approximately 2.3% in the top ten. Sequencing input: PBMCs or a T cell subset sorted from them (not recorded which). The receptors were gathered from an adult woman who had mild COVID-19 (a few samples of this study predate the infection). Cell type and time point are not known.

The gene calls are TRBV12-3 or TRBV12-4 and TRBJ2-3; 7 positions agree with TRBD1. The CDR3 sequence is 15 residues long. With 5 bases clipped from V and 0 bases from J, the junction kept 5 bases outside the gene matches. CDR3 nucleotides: TGTGCCAGCAGTCTCCGACAGGGCAGCACAGATACGCAGTATTTT. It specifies CASSLRQGSTDTQYF.

The CDR3 DNA sequence: TGTGCCACCAGTGACCTGACAGCTCAGCAAGAGACCCAGTACTTC. It yields the protein CATSDLTAQQETQYF. The rearrangement joins TRBV24-1 to TRBJ2-5; possibly TRBD1 for D (5 bases). The V end was cut by 4 bases, the J end by 2 bases, with 13 bases between. CDR1 and CDR2 (germline): KGHDR, SFDVKD. The CDR3 loop spans 15 amino acids.

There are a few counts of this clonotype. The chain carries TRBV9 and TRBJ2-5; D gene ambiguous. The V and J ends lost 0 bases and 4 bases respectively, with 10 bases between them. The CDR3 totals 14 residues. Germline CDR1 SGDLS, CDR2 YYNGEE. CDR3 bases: TGTGCCAGCAGCGTAGGCCCCTCCCGAGAGACCCAGTACTTC. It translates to CASSVGPSRETQYF.

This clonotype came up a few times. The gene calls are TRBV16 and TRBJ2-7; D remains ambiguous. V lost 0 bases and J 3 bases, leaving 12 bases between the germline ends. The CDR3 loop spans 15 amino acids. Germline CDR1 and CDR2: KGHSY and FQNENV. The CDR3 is CASSQSGRFFYEQYF. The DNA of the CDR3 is TGTGCCAGCAGCCAATCGGGCAGATTTTTCTACGAGCAGTACTTC.

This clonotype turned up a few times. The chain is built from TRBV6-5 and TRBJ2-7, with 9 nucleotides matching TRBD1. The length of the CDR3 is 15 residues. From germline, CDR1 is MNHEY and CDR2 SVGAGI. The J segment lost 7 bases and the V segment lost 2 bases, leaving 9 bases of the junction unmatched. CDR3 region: CASSYQTGGRGEQYF. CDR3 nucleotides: TGTGCCAGCAGTTACCAAACAGGGGGCCGTGGGGAGCAGTACTTC.

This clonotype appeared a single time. In DNA, the CDR3 is TGTGCCACCAGTGGTGGGGCCTATGGCTACACCTTC. It encodes CATSGGAYGYTF. The rearrangement joins TRBV24-1 to TRBJ1-2, with D tentatively TRBD1 (5 bases). Germline V gene sequence: CDR1 KGHDR, CDR2 SFDVKD. This CDR3 contains 12 residues. V was trimmed by 5 bases and J by 4 bases, leaving 7 bases between them.

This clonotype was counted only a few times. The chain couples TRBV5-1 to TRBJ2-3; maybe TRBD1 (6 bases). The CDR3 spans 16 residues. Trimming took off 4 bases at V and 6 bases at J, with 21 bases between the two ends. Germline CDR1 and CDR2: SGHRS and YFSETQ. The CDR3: CASSHLGQPTRDTQYF. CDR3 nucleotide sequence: TGCGCCAGCAGCCACTTGGGACAACCGACCCGGGATACGCAGTATTTT.

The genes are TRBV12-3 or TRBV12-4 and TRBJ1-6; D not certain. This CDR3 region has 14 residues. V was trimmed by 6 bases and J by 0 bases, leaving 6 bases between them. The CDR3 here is CASSTSSYNSPLHF. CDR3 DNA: TGTGCCAGCAGCACGAGCTCCTATAATTCACCCCTCCACTTT.

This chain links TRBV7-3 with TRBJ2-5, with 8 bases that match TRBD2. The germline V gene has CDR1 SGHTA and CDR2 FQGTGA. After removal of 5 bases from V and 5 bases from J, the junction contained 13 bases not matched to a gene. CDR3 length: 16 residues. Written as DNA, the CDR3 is TGTGCCAGCAGCCACCCTCACGGGGGGGGCTCGGAGACCCAGTACTTC. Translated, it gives CASSHPHGGGSETQYF.

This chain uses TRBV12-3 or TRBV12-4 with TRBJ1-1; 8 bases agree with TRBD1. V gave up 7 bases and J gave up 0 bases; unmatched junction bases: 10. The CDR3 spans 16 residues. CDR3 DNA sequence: TGTGCCAGCACAAGACAGGGGTCAGCTCTGAACACTGAAGCTTTCTTT. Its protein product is CASTRQGSALNTEAFF.

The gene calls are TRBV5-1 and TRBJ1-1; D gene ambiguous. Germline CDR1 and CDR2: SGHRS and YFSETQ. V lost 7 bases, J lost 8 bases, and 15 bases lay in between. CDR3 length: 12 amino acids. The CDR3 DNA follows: TGCGCCAGCTCTCGGGAAAGTGGCGAAGCTTTCTTT. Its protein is CASSRESGEAFF. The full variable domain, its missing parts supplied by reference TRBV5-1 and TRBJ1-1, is KAGVTQTPRYLIKTRGQQVTLSCSPISGHRSVSWYQQTPGQGLQFLFEYFSETQRNKGNFPGRFSGRQFSNSRSEMNVSTLELGDSALYLCASSRESGEAFFGQGTRLTVV.

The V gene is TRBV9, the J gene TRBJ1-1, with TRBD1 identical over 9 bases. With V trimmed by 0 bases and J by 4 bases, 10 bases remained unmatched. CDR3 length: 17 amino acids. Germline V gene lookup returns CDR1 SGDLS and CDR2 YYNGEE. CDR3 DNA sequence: TGTGCCAGCAGCGTAGGACAGGGGGGTTTCTCTAGCACTGAAGCTTTCTTT. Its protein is CASSVGQGGFSSTEAFF.

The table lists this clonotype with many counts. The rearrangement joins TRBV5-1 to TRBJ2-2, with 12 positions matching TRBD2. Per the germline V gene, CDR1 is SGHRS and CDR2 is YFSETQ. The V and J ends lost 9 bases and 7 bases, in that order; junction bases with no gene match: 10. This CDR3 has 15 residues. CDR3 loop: CATSSGGAADGELFF. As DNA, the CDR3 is TGCGCCACCTCTAGCGGGGGGGCCGCGGACGGGGAGCTGTTTTTT.

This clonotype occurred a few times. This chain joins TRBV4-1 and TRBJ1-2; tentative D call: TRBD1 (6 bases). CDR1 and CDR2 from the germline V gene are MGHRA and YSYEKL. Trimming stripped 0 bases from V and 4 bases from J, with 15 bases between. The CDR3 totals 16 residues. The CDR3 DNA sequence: TGCGCCAGCAGCCAAGATCGGGGGGCCCGACTCTATGGCTACACCTTC. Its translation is CASSQDRGARLYGYTF.

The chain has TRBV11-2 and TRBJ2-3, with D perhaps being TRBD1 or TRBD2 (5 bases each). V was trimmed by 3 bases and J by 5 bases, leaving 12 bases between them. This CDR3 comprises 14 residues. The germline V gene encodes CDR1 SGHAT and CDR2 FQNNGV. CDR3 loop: CASSFYGGRDTQYF. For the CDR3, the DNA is TGTGCCAGCAGCTTTTATGGGGGAAGAGATACGCAGTATTTT.

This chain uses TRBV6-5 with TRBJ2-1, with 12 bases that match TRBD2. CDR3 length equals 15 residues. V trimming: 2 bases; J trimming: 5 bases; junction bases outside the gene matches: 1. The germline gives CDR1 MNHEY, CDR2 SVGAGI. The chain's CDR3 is CASSYGLAGNNEQFF. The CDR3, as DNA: TGTGCCAGCAGTTACGGACTAGCGGGGAACAATGAGCAGTTCTTC.

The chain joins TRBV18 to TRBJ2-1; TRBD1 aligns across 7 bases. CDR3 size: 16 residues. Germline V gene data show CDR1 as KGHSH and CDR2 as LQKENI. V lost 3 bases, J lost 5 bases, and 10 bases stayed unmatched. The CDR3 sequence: CASSPGTAVNNNEQFF. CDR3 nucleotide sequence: TGTGCCAGCTCACCCGGGACAGCGGTCAATAACAATGAGCAGTTCTTC.

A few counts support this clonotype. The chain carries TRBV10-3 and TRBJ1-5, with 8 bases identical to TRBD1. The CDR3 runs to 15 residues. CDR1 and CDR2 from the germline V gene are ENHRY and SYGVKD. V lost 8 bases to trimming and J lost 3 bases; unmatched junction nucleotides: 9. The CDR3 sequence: CAIGTGDSDNQPQHF. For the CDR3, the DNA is TGTGCCATCGGGACAGGCGATTCGGACAATCAGCCCCAGCATTTT.